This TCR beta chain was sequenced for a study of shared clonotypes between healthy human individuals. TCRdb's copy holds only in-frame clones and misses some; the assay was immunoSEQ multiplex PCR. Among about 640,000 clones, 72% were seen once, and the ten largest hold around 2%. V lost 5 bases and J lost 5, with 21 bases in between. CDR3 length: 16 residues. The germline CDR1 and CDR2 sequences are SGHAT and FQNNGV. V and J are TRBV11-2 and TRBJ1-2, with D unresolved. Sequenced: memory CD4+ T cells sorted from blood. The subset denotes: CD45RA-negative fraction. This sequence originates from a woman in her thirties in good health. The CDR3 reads CASSPTGLRGNYGYTF. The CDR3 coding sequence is TGTGCCAGCAGCCCTACCGGCCTTCGAGGTAATTATGGCTACACCTTC.